A selection of T cell receptor beta chains follows, all from one sample in a study of blood T cell repertoires in COVID-19. Here immunoSEQ multiplex PCR was the method, and the copy in TCRdb shows in-frame clones only, minus some. The data contain approximately 130,000 clones, about 83% of them singletons. Material: peripheral blood. The origin of the receptors is a human donor in a cohort sampled during active COVID-19. Each CDR3 is given with its conserved first and last residue. The D gene is left open where the match is weak. Clone sizes are given selectively: once, few, many, or a class where the clone is expanded.

>-|TRBV6-6|TRBD2|TRBJ2-3
TGTGCCAGCAGTTCGCCGGGGGGGCCTGGAGATACGCAGTATTTT
CASSSPGGPGDTQYF
>-|TRBV23-1|TRBD1|TRBJ2-7
TGCGCCAGCAGTCAATCCGACAGGGATGAGCAGTACTTC
CASSQSDRDEQYF
>-|TRBV6-1|-|TRBJ2-3
TGTGCCAGCAGTGAAGCAGGGGTCAACACAGATACGCAGTATTTT
CASSEAGVNTDTQYF
>few|TRBV7-9|-|TRBJ1-5
TGTGCCAGCAGCTTATTTACAGGATATAGCAATCAGCCCCAGCATTTT
CASSLFTGYSNQPQHF
>once|TRBV6-5|-|TRBJ1-6
TGTGCCAGCAGCTTCCGCGGAGGGAGATCACCCCTCCACTTT
CASSFRGGRSPLHF
>-|TRBV3-1/TRBV3-2|TRBD1|TRBJ2-6
TGTGCCAGCAGCAGTCGAATAGGGGGCCTCTCTGGGGCCAACGTCCTGACTTTC
CASSSRIGGLSGANVLTF
>-|TRBV25-1|TRBD1|TRBJ2-7
TGTGCCAGCAGGGGGGACAGTGGGTACGAGCAGTACTTC
CASRGDSGYEQYF
>-|TRBV7-2|TRBD2|TRBJ2-5
TGTGCCAGCAGCTCCCTAGCGGGGGGGCCTAGAGAGACCCAGTACTTC
CASSSLAGGPRETQYF
>-|TRBV6-1|-|TRBJ2-5
TGTGCCAGCAGTGAGCATCCAGGGGTTCAAGAGACCCAGTACTTC
CASSEHPGVQETQYF
>-|TRBV5-1|TRBD2|TRBJ2-7
TGCGCCAGCAGCTTGGATGTGGCGGGGGACTTGTACGAGCAGTACTTC
CASSLDVAGDLYEQYF
>-|TRBV19|TRBD1|TRBJ1-6
TGTGCCAGTAAAACGGGACAGTTTAATTCACCCCTCCACTTT
CASKTGQFNSPLHF
>-|TRBV3-1/TRBV3-2|TRBD2|TRBJ2-3
TGTGCCAGCAGCCCCCGGACTAGCGGGGTAAGCACAGATACGCAGTATTTT
CASSPRTSGVSTDTQYF
>-|TRBV5-4|-|TRBJ2-7
TGTGCCAGCAGCGCCACAGGGGGGGAACCCTACGAGCAGTACTTC
CASSATGGEPYEQYF
>-|TRBV2|TRBD1|TRBJ2-7
TGTGCCAGCAGTGGGGGACAGCTTTATCAGTACTTC
CASSGGQLYQYF
>-|TRBV2|-|TRBJ1-4
TGTGCCAGTTGCGTGGGGGCGCCTCCTGAAAAACTGTTTTTT
CASCVGAPPEKLFF
>-|TRBV5-1|-|TRBJ1-6
TGCGCCAGCAGCTCCGGACAGCTTTATTCACCCCTCCACTTT
CASSSGQLYSPLHF
>-|TRBV6-5|-|TRBJ2-7
TGTGCCAGCAGCGCTGCCGGCGGACAGTCCTACGAGCAGTACTTC
CASSAAGGQSYEQYF
>-|TRBV19|TRBD2|TRBJ2-7
TGTGCCAGTAGTCGGACTAGCGGGGGTACTACCTACGAGCAGTACTTC
CASSRTSGGTTYEQYF
>-|TRBV19|TRBD2|TRBJ2-7
TGTGCCAGTAGTCCACTAGCGGGGGCCCACGAGCAGTACTTC
CASSPLAGAHEQYF
>-|TRBV5-1|-|TRBJ1-1
TGCGCCAGCAGCCCTACAACGACAGGATCCACTGAAGCTTTCTTT
CASSPTTTGSTEAFF
>-|TRBV6-6|-|TRBJ1-3
TGTGCCAGCACCCACCCAGGGTACGGAAACACCATATATTTT
CASTHPGYGNTIYF
>-|TRBV11-2|TRBD1|TRBJ1-4
TGTGCCAGCAGCTTAGAGGTTCGGGGACAGGGGGCCCTCAGGTACTTTTTT
CASSLEVRGQGALRYFF
>-|TRBV30|-|TRBJ1-3
TGTGCCTGGAGTCGAAACAGGGTGACTGGAAACACCATATATTTT
CAWSRNRVTGNTIYF
>-|TRBV19|TRBD1|TRBJ1-5
TGTGCCAGTTCCCGGGACAGGGGACAGCCCCAGCATTTT
CASSRDRGQPQHF
>-|TRBV7-8|TRBD1|TRBJ2-5
TGTGCCAGCAGCTGGTTAAAACCGGACAGGCTCGGGAACGTGGCAGAGACCCAGTACTTC
CASSWLKPDRLGNVAETQYF
>-|TRBV6-5|-|TRBJ2-7
TGTGCCAGCAGGACAGGTTCCTACGAGCAGTACTTC
CASRTGSYEQYF
>few|TRBV7-7|TRBD1|TRBJ2-7
TGTGCAAGCAGCCGTGGACAGGATGGGTCCTACGAGCAGTACTTC
CASSRGQDGSYEQYF
>-|TRBV19|-|TRBJ2-7
TGTGCCAGTAGCCCAGGGGAGTTGCTAGACGAGCAGTACTTC
CASSPGELLDEQYF
>-|TRBV5-5|-|TRBJ2-5
TGTGCCAGCAGCCCGGGACTTAGCCAGACTCAGACCCAGTACTTC
CASSPGLSQTQTQYF
>few|TRBV29-1|TRBD1|TRBJ2-7
TGCAGCGCGACAGGGCAGACCTACGAGCAGTACTTC
CSATGQTYEQYF
>-|TRBV5-6|-|TRBJ1-1
TGTGCCAGCAGCTTGGGGCTCGGGATGAACACTGAAGCTTTCTTT
CASSLGLGMNTEAFF
>-|TRBV11-2|-|TRBJ1-4
TGTGCCAGCAGCTTAAGACAGGTTGCAAATGAAAAACTGTTTTTT
CASSLRQVANEKLFF
>-|TRBV27|-|TRBJ1-2
TGTGCCAGCAGGCACAGGTTACAAGGCTATGGCTACACCTTC
CASRHRLQGYGYTF
>-|TRBV11-2|TRBD1|TRBJ2-7
TGTGCCAGCAGCTTAGCAGGGGGATATGACGAGCAGTACTTC
CASSLAGGYDEQYF
>-|TRBV6-5|-|TRBJ2-7
TGTGCCAGCAGTCGCAGCGGACCCTACGAGCAGTACTTC
CASSRSGPYEQYF
>few|TRBV19|-|TRBJ2-2
TGTGCCAGTAGTATGGACGTCAGGGGAGCCGGGGAGCTGTTTTTT
CASSMDVRGAGELFF
>-|TRBV30|-|TRBJ1-3
TGTGCCTGGAGTGATTGGGGAGACACCATATATTTT
CAWSDWGDTIYF
>-|TRBV14|-|TRBJ2-1
TGTGCCAGCAGCCAAGTGCTCCTAGAGGGGTTCTTC
CASSQVLLEGFF
>-|TRBV2|TRBD1|TRBJ1-3
TGTGCCAGCAGTGAACAGGGGGCCAAAAACACCATATATTTT
CASSEQGAKNTIYF
>-|TRBV18|-|TRBJ1-4
TGTGCCAGCTCACCAAGGGGTTCCGTCGGGGAAAAACTGTTTTTT
CASSPRGSVGEKLFF
>-|TRBV10-3|-|TRBJ2-4
TGTGCCATCAGTGAGCCAGGGGAAACCAAAAACATTCAGTACTTC
CAISEPGETKNIQYF
>-|TRBV7-2|-|TRBJ1-3
TGTGCCAGCAGTCGGTCGAGGAACACCATATATTTT
CASSRSRNTIYF
>few|TRBV4-1|-|TRBJ2-7
TGCGCCAGCAGCCAGACCTTACAGGGCTCCTACGAGCAGTACTTC
CASSQTLQGSYEQYF
>-|TRBV25-1|TRBD1|TRBJ2-3
TGTGCCAGCCGTAGACAGGGTGGTCTCACGCAGTATTTT
CASRRQGGLTQYF
>-|TRBV5-6|-|TRBJ1-3
TGTGCCAGCAGCTTCGGGGGGCGCGTTCGAAACACCATATATTTT
CASSFGGRVRNTIYF
>-|TRBV6-5|-|TRBJ2-7
TGTGCCAGCAGTTACTCGAGGATGCCCTACGAGCAGTACTTC
CASSYSRMPYEQYF
>-|TRBV18|-|TRBJ1-1
TGTGCCAGCTCACCTCCAACGCGAGGACAGCACACTGAAGCTTTCTTT
CASSPPTRGQHTEAFF